These 6 T cell receptor beta chains came from one sample sequenced in a study of blood T cell repertoires in COVID-19. The data were produced by immunoSEQ multiplex PCR, yet TCRdb's version contains in-frame clones alone and is incomplete. The sample shows some 230,000 clones, about 85% of them seen only once. The sample consisted of peripheral blood. These receptors originate from a man aged 45-65 years who had recovered from COVID-19.

The chain uses TRBV7-8 and TRBJ1-5; no firm D call. V lost 1 base to trimming and J lost 5 bases, with 15 bases between them. This CDR3 contains 16 residues. Germline V lookup: CDR1 SGHVS, CDR2 FQNEAQ. CDR3 in DNA: TGTGCCAGCAGCTTAGGAAGCTTGTCTCCTGATCAGCCCCAGCATTTT. Protein sequence: CASSLGSLSPDQPQHF. The entire variable domain, with the rest obtained from reference TRBV7-8 and TRBJ1-5, is as follows: GAGVSQSPRYKVAKRGQDVALRCDPISGHVSLFWYQQALGQGPEFLTYFQNEAQLDKSGLPSDRFFAERPEGSVSTLKIQRTQQEDSAVYLCASSLGSLSPDQPQHFGDGTRLSIL.

This clone was picked up one time. This chain uses TRBV10-2 with TRBJ1-4; 7 bases map to TRBD1. CDR1 WSHSY and CDR2 SAAADI come from the germline V gene. The CDR3 loop spans 13 amino acids. The ends lost 5 bases at V and 4 bases at J; junction bases unmatched: 1. CDR3 in amino acids: CASSRQGNEKLFF. In DNA form, the CDR3 reads TGCGCCAGCAGTCGACAGGGTAATGAAAAACTGTTTTTT.

The CDR3 region is CASGDRQGLYEQYF. The CDR3 DNA is TGTGCCAGCGGGGATCGCCAGGGTCTCTACGAGCAGTACTTC. V is TRBV28 and J is TRBJ2-7; tentatively, D is TRBD1 (5 bases). V was clipped by 8 bases and J by 3 bases, with 17 bases between them. The CDR3 sequence is 14 residues long. Germline values: CDR1 MDHEN, CDR2 SYDVKM. Looking up the rest from reference TRBV28 and TRBJ2-7 gives the full variable domain: DVKVTQSSRYLVKRTGEKVFLECVQDMDHENMFWYRQDPGLGLRLIYFSYDVKMKEKGDIPEGYSVSREKKERFSLILESASTNQTSMYLCASGDRQGLYEQYFGPGTRLTVT.

This clone has only one observation. V gene TRBV30 combines with J gene TRBJ2-7, with a possible D match to TRBD1 (6 bases). The length of the CDR3 is 11 residues. Trimming left V 2 bases short and J 7 bases short, with 9 bases between. Germline values: CDR1 GTSNPN, CDR2 SVGIG (reference sequence). The CDR3 reads CAWSRGQEQYF. CDR3 bases: TGTGCCTGGAGTCGTGGACAGGAGCAGTACTTC.

The rearrangement uses TRBV29-1 and TRBJ2-5, with TRBD2 matching over 8 bases. Germline CDR1 reads SQVTM; CDR2 reads ANQGSEA. The CDR3 consists of 12 residues. V was pared by 4 bases and J by 8 bases, with 6 bases of the junction left unmatched. For the CDR3, the DNA is TGCAGCGTTGTCCTAGCGGGCCCTACCCAGTACTTC. Protein sequence: CSVVLAGPTQYF.

The gene calls are TRBV9 and TRBJ2-2; D is ambiguous. V was trimmed by 3 bases and J by 1 base, leaving 13 bases between them. CDR3 length: 16 residues. The germline gives CDR1 SGDLS, CDR2 YYNGEE. Here the CDR3 reads CASSDITVGNTGELFF. The DNA for the CDR3 is TGTGCCAGCAGCGACATAACAGTGGGGAACACCGGGGAGCTGTTTTTT.